Below are 16 T cell receptor beta chains sequenced from a single sample in a study of shared clonotypes between healthy human individuals. As defined, naive CD8 cells were CD45RO-negative and positively selected for CCR7, with terminally differentiated effector memory CD45RA+ cells excluded. Sequencing was performed with immunoSEQ multiplex PCR; in TCRdb, only in-frame clones are kept and a portion is missing. Of some 800,000 clones listed, around 92% were seen once; the top ten hold 24%. Sequences were obtained from naive CD8+ T cells sorted from blood. These receptors were collected from a man aged 30 to 45 in good health.

This sequence joins TRBV11-2 and TRBJ1-1; D is unresolved. Per germline, CDR1 SGHAT and CDR2 FQNNGV. Trimming left V 4 bases short and J 5 bases short, with 17 bases between. The CDR3 loop spans 15 amino acids. Here the CDR3 DNA reads TGTGCCAGCAGCTACCTTGGAGGGAGAGGGACTGAAGCTTTCTTT. This codes for CASSYLGGRGTEAFF. The variable domain in full, completed from reference TRBV11-2 and TRBJ1-1, reads EAGVAQSPRYKIIEKRQSVAFWCNPISGHATLYWYQQILGQGPKLLIQFQNNGVVDDSQLPKDRFSAERLKGVDSTLKIQPAKLEDSAVYLCASSYLGGRGTEAFFGQGTRLTVV.

This chain uses TRBV9 with TRBJ2-5, with D possibly matching TRBD1 (5 bases). Between the trimmed V and J ends, which lost 0 bases and 2 bases, there was a span of 11 bases. The length of the CDR3 is 15 residues. CDR1 is SGDLS and CDR2 is YYNGEE in the germline V gene. The CDR3 protein is CASSVEGNLQETQYF. CDR3 nucleotide sequence: TGTGCCAGCAGCGTAGAGGGGAACTTACAAGAGACCCAGTACTTC.

This rearrangement joins TRBV4-1 to TRBJ2-2; TRBD2 agrees at 7 bases. Germline trimming cut 2 bases from V and 7 bases from J; bases unmatched to any gene: 1. Germline V gene lookup returns CDR1 MGHRA and CDR2 YSYEKL. CDR3 length: 13 residues. The CDR3 DNA reads as TGCGCCAGCAGCCAATGGGGGGGCGGGGAGCTGTTTTTT. Protein product: CASSQWGGGELFF.

The V gene is TRBV6-6, the J gene TRBJ2-1; possibly TRBD2 for D (5 bases). The CDR3 length is 16 residues. In germline, CDR1 is MNHNY, CDR2 SVGAGI (reference sequence). Trimming pared 0 bases from V and 7 bases from J, leaving 16 bases between. The CDR3 is CASSYSGVPLRNEQFF. The CDR3 DNA reads as TGTGCCAGCAGTTACTCCGGGGTCCCTCTGAGGAATGAGCAGTTCTTC.

This clone was detected once. The chain recombines TRBV4-1 with TRBJ2-3; tentatively, D is TRBD2 (6 bases). Trimming removed 0 bases at V and 0 bases at J, with 10 bases between. CDR1 is MGHRA and CDR2 is YSYEKL in the germline V gene. The CDR3 consists of 16 residues. CDR3 sequence (DNA): TGCGCCAGCAGCCAAGACACGGGGGTTAGCACAGATACGCAGTATTTT. It codes for CASSQDTGVSTDTQYF.

The rearrangement joins TRBV7-6 to TRBJ2-7; D remains unclear. V lost 1 base and J lost 7, with 14 bases in between. From germline, CDR1 is SGHVS and CDR2 FNYEAQ. The CDR3 extends over 14 amino acids. CDR3 amino acids: CASSLESLEGEQYF. The CDR3 DNA reads as TGTGCCAGCAGCTTAGAGTCCCTAGAAGGAGAGCAGTACTTC.

The chain has TRBV11-2 and TRBJ2-2, with 7 bases fitting TRBD1. The germline CDR1 and CDR2 sequences are SGHAT and FQNNGV. CDR3 length: 16 amino acids. The trim removed 4 bases at V and 5 bases at J, leaving 10 bases unmatched. The CDR3 loop is CASSWATGFGTGELFF. DNA of the CDR3: TGTGCCAGCAGCTGGGCGACAGGGTTTGGGACCGGGGAGCTGTTTTTT.

As to this clone: This sample includes further DNA sequences coding for the same CDR3. The chain carries TRBV27 and TRBJ2-1; D gene ambiguous. Per the germline V gene, CDR1 is MNHEY and CDR2 is SMNVEV (reference sequence). CDR3 length: 12 residues. Trimming cost V 4 bases and J 4 bases, with 5 bases left between them. The CDR3 protein is CASSSYYNEQFF. Here the CDR3 DNA reads TGTGCCAGCAGTTCCTATTACAATGAGCAGTTCTTC.

The CDR3 nucleotides are TGTGCCAGCAGTTTGCCGGGGACCCCGAATCCAATTAACTATGGCTACACCTTC. Its protein product is CASSLPGTPNPINYGYTF. The genes are TRBV28 and TRBJ1-2; TRBD1 might be the D (5 bases). The CDR3 has 18 residues. With 3 bases removed from V and 1 base from J, the gap between germline ends came to 21 bases. CDR1 is MDHEN and CDR2 is SYDVKM in the germline V gene.

The chain carries TRBV9 and TRBJ1-2; 10 bases agree with TRBD1. Germline CDR1 and CDR2: SGDLS and YYNGEE. Trimming at V came to 1 base and at J to 6 bases, leaving 3 bases not matched to a gene. This CDR3 is built from 14 residues. Here the CDR3 reads CASSVSGTGDGYTF. In DNA, the CDR3 is TGTGCCAGCAGCGTAAGTGGGACAGGGGATGGCTACACCTTC.

V gene TRBV27 combines with J gene TRBJ2-7; weak D call: TRBD1 (6 bases). The germline V and J ends were trimmed by 6 bases and 4 bases, with 13 bases remaining between them. There are 13 residues in the CDR3. Germline CDR1 and CDR2: MNHEY and SMNVEV (reference sequence). The CDR3 sequence is CASSLTGRYEQYF. The CDR3 DNA reads TGTGCCAGCAGCCTTACAGGGAGATACGAGCAGTACTTC.

The chain joins TRBV10-1 to TRBJ2-1; 11 bases are a match to TRBD2. After removal of 3 bases from V and 5 bases from J, the junction contained 3 bases not matched to a gene. This CDR3 spans 15 amino acids. Germline CDR1 is WNHNN and CDR2 is SYGVQD (reference sequence). The CDR3 coding sequence is TGCGCCAGCAGTGACACACTAGCGGGGGACAATGAGCAGTTCTTC. As protein: CASSDTLAGDNEQFF.

The V call is TRBV14, the J call TRBJ2-5, with D perhaps given as TRBD1 or TRBD2 (6 bases each). Trimming took off 1 base at V and 5 bases at J, with 11 bases between the two ends. CDR3 length equals 14 residues. Germline V gene sequence: CDR1 SGHDN, CDR2 FVKESK. This CDR3 is CASSQAWGAETQYF. CDR3 bases: TGTGCCAGCAGCCAAGCTTGGGGGGCGGAGACCCAGTACTTC.

The rearrangement joins TRBV6-6 to TRBJ1-3; D not certain. This CDR3 comprises 13 residues. Germline CDR1 is MNHNY and CDR2 is SVGAGI (reference sequence). The V gene lost 7 bases and the J gene lost 3 bases, with 10 bases spanning the gap. The CDR3 DNA reads TGTGCCAGCACGTCGGGCCTTGGAAACACCATATATTTT. Its protein product is CASTSGLGNTIYF.

The V call is TRBV6-1, the J call TRBJ1-1; 7 bases map to TRBD1. The V and J ends lost 4 bases and 4 bases, in that order; junction bases with no gene match: 12. The germline gives CDR1 MNHNS, CDR2 SASEGT. The CDR3 extends over 16 amino acids. CDR3 DNA sequence: TGTGCCAGCAGTGCTCTAAGAGGGGGCGAGGGCACTGAAGCTTTCTTT. Its translation is CASSALRGGEGTEAFF.

The V and J genes are TRBV10-3 and TRBJ2-7; D assignment may be TRBD1 or TRBD2 (5 bases each). Looked up from germline, CDR1 is ENHRY and CDR2 is SYGVKD. The CDR3 totals 12 residues. V was shortened by 4 bases and J by 2 bases, with 6 bases between the two germline ends. CDR3 bases: TGTGCCATCAGTGGGGACCCCTACGAGCAGTACTTC. This encodes CAISGDPYEQYF.